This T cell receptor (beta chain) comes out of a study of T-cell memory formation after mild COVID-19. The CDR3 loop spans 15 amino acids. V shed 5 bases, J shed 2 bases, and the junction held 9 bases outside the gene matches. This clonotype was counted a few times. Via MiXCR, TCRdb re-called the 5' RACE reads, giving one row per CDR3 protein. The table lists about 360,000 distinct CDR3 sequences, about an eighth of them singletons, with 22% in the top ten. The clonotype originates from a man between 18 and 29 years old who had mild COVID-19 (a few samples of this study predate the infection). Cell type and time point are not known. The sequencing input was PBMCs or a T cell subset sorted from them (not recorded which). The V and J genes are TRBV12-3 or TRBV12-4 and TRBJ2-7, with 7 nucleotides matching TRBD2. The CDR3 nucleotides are TGTGCCAGCAGTCCCGGGGGGAGACCTCCCTACGAGCAGTACTTC. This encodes CASSPGGRPPYEQYF.